The 29 T cell receptor beta chains below were found in one sample sequenced in a study of blood T cell repertoires in COVID-19. Generated by immunoSEQ multiplex PCR, the TCRdb table keeps only in-frame clones and is missing some. The profile covers 200,000 to 250,000 clones, with over 80% appearing a single time and about 4% taken by the ten largest. The sample taken for sequencing was PBMCs or T cells enriched from blood (not recorded which). Receptor source: a woman aged 25 to 39 who had been exposed to COVID-19.

The chain joins TRBV28 to TRBJ1-1; no clear D. The CDR3 has 12 amino acids. Trimming removed 1 base from V and 10 bases from J, with 10 bases in between. Germline CDR1 is MDHEN and CDR2 is SYDVKM. CDR3 sequence (DNA): TGTGCCAGCAGTTTATTGGCAGGTGGAGCTTTCTTT. Its translation: CASSLLAGGAFF.

The chain joins TRBV30 to TRBJ2-7, with 12 bases matching TRBD1. Trimming cost V 0 bases and J 7 bases; bases outside gene matches: 13. This CDR3 is 17 amino acids long. Germline CDR1 is GTSNPN and CDR2 is SVGIG (reference sequence). The CDR3 DNA reads TGTGCCTGGAGTGTACTGTACCCCGGGACAGGGGGCCGGGAGCAGTACTTC. Translating it yields CAWSVLYPGTGGREQYF.

V usage is TRBV18 and J usage is TRBJ1-5; the D gene is possibly TRBD1 (5 bases). This CDR3 contains 13 residues. V was pared by 3 bases and J by 9 bases, with 12 bases between. Germline values: CDR1 KGHSH, CDR2 LQKENI. The CDR3 DNA is TGTGCCAGCTCACCTGAGACTGGGGCGCCCCAGCATTTT. It translates to CASSPETGAPQHF. Supplemented by reference TRBV18 and TRBJ1-5, the full variable domain reads NAGVMQNPRHLVRRRGQEARLRCSPMKGHSHVYWYRQLPEEGLKFMVYLQKENIIDESGMPKERFSAEFPKEGPSILRIQQVVRGDSAAYFCASSPETGAPQHFGDGTRLSIL.

The chain links TRBV6-5 to TRBJ2-7; the match to TRBD1 covers 8 bases. J lost 4 bases, V lost 7 bases, and 6 bases had no gene match. Per the germline V gene, CDR1 is MNHEY and CDR2 is SVGAGI. The CDR3 has 13 amino acids. The CDR3 region has the DNA TGTGCCAGCACCCAGGACAGGGCTTACGAGCAGTACTTC. Its translation is CASTQDRAYEQYF.

This chain connects TRBV2 to TRBJ2-1; 15 bases map to TRBD2. The V and J ends lost 9 bases and 6 bases, in that order; junction bases with no gene match: 12. The CDR3 totals 17 residues. Looked up from germline, CDR1 is SNHLY and CDR2 is FYNNEI. The CDR3 is CASMGLAGGFSLNEQFF. The CDR3 DNA reads as TGTGCCAGTATGGGACTAGCGGGAGGATTCTCCCTCAATGAGCAGTTCTTC.

This chain links TRBV2 with TRBJ1-4; TRBD1 matches 8 bases. The V gene end was trimmed by 4 bases and the J gene end by 7 bases; junction bases not matched to a gene: 11. Germline CDR1 is SNHLY and CDR2 is FYNNEI. There are 16 residues in the CDR3. The CDR3: CASSGVDRGEGEKLFF. As DNA, the CDR3 is TGTGCCAGCAGTGGGGTTGACAGGGGCGAAGGTGAAAAACTGTTTTTT.

The chain uses TRBV3-1 (or the pseudogene TRBV3-2) and TRBJ1-2, with a tentative D call TRBD1 (5 bases). The CDR3 has 12 amino acids. Trimming took off 4 bases at V and 7 bases at J, with 10 bases between the two ends. From germline, CDR1 is LGHDT and CDR2 YNNKEL (reference sequence). In DNA, the CDR3 is TGTGCCAGCAGCCTAGCAGGGTTTGGCTACACCTTC. Translated: CASSLAGFGYTF.

The V gene is TRBV7-9, the J gene TRBJ1-4; 7 nucleotides agree with TRBD1. Germline loops: CDR1 SEHNR, CDR2 FQNEAQ (reference sequence). The CDR3 is 15 residues long. After removal of 5 bases from V and 7 bases from J, the junction contained 10 bases not matched to a gene. CDR3 sequence: CASSPWRQGGEKLFF. The CDR3 DNA sequence: TGTGCCAGCAGCCCTTGGCGGCAGGGGGGTGAAAAACTGTTTTTT. Combining the CDR3 with reference TRBV7-9 and TRBJ1-4 gives the whole variable domain DTGVSQNPRHKITKRGQNVTFRCDPISEHNRLYWYRQTLGQGPEFLTYFQNEAQLEKSRLLSDRFSAERPKGSFSTLEIQRTEQGDSAMYLCASSPWRQGGEKLFFGSGTQLSVL.

The rearrangement links TRBV10-3 to TRBJ2-2; D is perhaps TRBD1 (6 bases). Germline values: CDR1 ENHRY, CDR2 SYGVKD. Trimming took 11 bases from V and 2 from J, leaving 18 bases between them. The CDR3 spans 15 residues. CDR3 sequence reads: CAAYPGDRNTGELFF. CDR3 coding DNA: TGTGCCGCCTACCCAGGGGATCGAAACACCGGGGAGCTGTTTTTT.

This clone showed up just a few times. This chain connects TRBV7-9 to TRBJ2-6, with D possibly matching TRBD1 (6 bases). Germline assignment: CDR1 SEHNR and CDR2 FQNEAQ (reference sequence). The length of the CDR3 is 14 residues. With 5 bases removed from V and 1 base from J, the gap between germline ends came to 6 bases. CDR3 sequence reads: CASSGQSGANVLTF. For the CDR3, the DNA is TGTGCCAGCAGCGGACAGTCTGGGGCCAACGTCCTGACTTTC.

V and J are TRBV3-1 (or the pseudogene TRBV3-2) and TRBJ2-5; D remains unclear. Trimming removed 1 base at V and 6 bases at J, with 6 bases between. The germline gives CDR1 LGHDT, CDR2 YNNKEL (reference sequence). The CDR3 extends over 12 amino acids. The CDR3 spells CASSQVGQTQYF. For the CDR3, the DNA is TGTGCCAGCAGCCAAGTTGGCCAGACCCAGTACTTC.

This clone was seen a handful of times. The chain carries TRBV9 and TRBJ2-1; possible D gene TRBD2, 5 bases. Germline values: CDR1 SGDLS, CDR2 YYNGEE. This CDR3 contains 13 residues. Trimming took 0 bases from V and 9 from J, leaving 10 bases between them. The CDR3 sequence is CASSVGGWSEQFF. Here the CDR3 DNA reads TGTGCCAGCAGCGTAGGAGGGTGGAGTGAGCAGTTCTTC.

This sequence joins TRBV7-9 and TRBJ1-4; maybe TRBD1 (5 bases). Deletions cut 4 bases from V and 12 bases from J, with 21 bases between. CDR1 SEHNR and CDR2 FQNEAQ come from the germline V gene (reference sequence). The CDR3 has 15 residues. In DNA, the CDR3 is TGTGCCAGCAGCTCCCAGGGACCGCTTTCGGGGGAACTGTTTTTT. Protein sequence: CASSSQGPLSGELFF.

The chain recombines TRBV15 with TRBJ1-4; D possibly corresponds to TRBD1 (6 bases). Germline V gene sequence: CDR1 LNHNV, CDR2 YYDKDF (reference sequence). V shed 3 bases and J shed 4 bases, with 12 bases lying between them. This CDR3 has 15 amino acids. This chain's CDR3 is CATSSWTADNEKLFF. CDR3 bases: TGTGCCACCAGCAGTTGGACAGCTGATAATGAAAAACTGTTTTTT.

V gene TRBV27 combines with J gene TRBJ2-1; possibly TRBD1 for D (5 bases). The ends were cut back, 5 bases at V and 5 bases at J, with 10 bases in the middle. The germline CDR1 and CDR2 sequences are MNHEY and SMNVEV (reference sequence). This CDR3 is built from 13 residues. CDR3 sequence (DNA): TGTGCCAGCAGTCCAACAGGAAACAATGAGCAGTTCTTC. Encoded protein: CASSPTGNNEQFF.

The chain couples TRBV6-6 to TRBJ2-5; no reliable D call. Germline lookup yields CDR1 MNHNY and CDR2 SVGAGI (reference sequence). This CDR3 contains 13 residues. With 8 bases removed from V and 5 bases from J, the gap between germline ends came to 15 bases. DNA for the CDR3: TGTGCCAGCGGTACGGGTACGGGTGAGACCCAGTACTTC. It specifies CASGTGTGETQYF.

The V gene is TRBV30, the J gene TRBJ1-2; possibly TRBD1 for D (5 bases). CDR1 GTSNPN and CDR2 SVGIG come from the germline V gene (reference sequence). CDR3 length: 13 residues. The CDR3 DNA reads TGTGCGGTGGAAGGGGCCAGTAACTATGGCTACACCTTC. This translates into CAVEGASNYGYTF.

The V and J genes are TRBV28 and TRBJ1-1, with no clear D. V lost 2 bases to trimming and J lost 6 bases, with 16 bases between them. The CDR3 runs 15 residues. Germline V gene lookup returns CDR1 MDHEN and CDR2 SYDVKM. DNA for the CDR3: TGTGCCAGCAGTTTAGGCGAGGGAAGGACCCCTGAAGCTTTCTTT. Its translation: CASSLGEGRTPEAFF.

The chain employs TRBV10-3 and TRBJ1-6; 7 bases match TRBD1. Germline values: CDR1 ENHRY, CDR2 SYGVKD. J was trimmed by 6 bases and V by 2 bases; bases with no gene match: 4. The CDR3 spans 15 residues. DNA of the CDR3: TGTGCCATCAGTGAGACAGGGACAGTTAATTCACCCCTCCACTTT. Translation gives CAISETGTVNSPLHF.

The V gene is TRBV30, the J gene TRBJ2-7; D uncertain. This CDR3 spans 12 amino acids. Trimming shortened V by 2 bases and J by 7 bases, and 12 bases separated the two germline ends. Germline assignment: CDR1 GTSNPN and CDR2 SVGIG (reference sequence). This chain's CDR3 is CAWSSYREEQYF. In nucleotides, the CDR3 is TGTGCCTGGAGTTCATACAGAGAAGAGCAGTACTTC.

This clone was detected only a few times. The gene calls are TRBV19 and TRBJ1-3; D ambiguous. Trimming left V 5 bases short and J 0 bases short, with 11 bases between. The CDR3 loop spans 15 amino acids. Germline CDR1 and CDR2: LNHDA and SQIVND (reference sequence). CDR3 coding DNA: TGTGCCAGTAGTGTGGAGAAGGCCTCTGGAAACACCATATATTTT. It encodes CASSVEKASGNTIYF. Full variable domain (missing parts from reference TRBV19 and TRBJ1-3): DGGITQSPKYLFRKEGQNVTLSCEQNLNHDAMYWYRQDPGQGLRLIYYSQIVNDFQKGDIAEGYSVSREKKESFPLTVTSAQKNPTAFYLCASSVEKASGNTIYFGEGSWLTVV.

The chain is built from TRBV9 and TRBJ2-1; 14 positions match TRBD2. This CDR3 spans 16 amino acids. V lost 2 bases, J lost 7 bases, and 5 bases stayed unmatched. Looked up from germline, CDR1 is SGDLS and CDR2 is YYNGEE. The CDR3 loop reads CASSVRGTSGSNEQFF. Here the CDR3 DNA reads TGTGCCAGCAGCGTGAGAGGGACTAGCGGGAGTAATGAGCAGTTCTTC. Based on the CDR3 plus reference TRBV9 and TRBJ2-1, the full variable domain is DSGVTQTPKHLITATGQRVTLRCSPRSGDLSVYWYQQSLDQGLQFLIQYYNGEERAKGNILERFSAQQFPDLHSELNLSSLELGDSALYFCASSVRGTSGSNEQFFGPGTRLTVL.

The J gene is TRBJ2-5, the V gene TRBV3-1 (or the pseudogene TRBV3-2); 11 bases are a match to TRBD2. This CDR3 has 15 residues. The V segment lost 5 bases and the J segment 1 base; nucleotides outside the gene matches: 3. In germline, CDR1 is LGHDT, CDR2 YNNKEL (reference sequence). The CDR3 loop reads CASSGTSGSQETQYF. CDR3 in DNA: TGTGCCAGCAGCGGCACTAGCGGGAGCCAAGAGACCCAGTACTTC.

The V and J genes are TRBV27 and TRBJ1-1; D remains unclear. The CDR3 extends over 13 amino acids. Germline V gene lookup returns CDR1 MNHEY and CDR2 SMNVEV (reference sequence). V was cut by 6 bases and J by 1 base, with 9 bases left in between. The CDR3 spells CASSPPGNTEAFF. The CDR3 DNA is TGTGCCAGCAGCCCTCCCGGGAACACTGAAGCTTTCTTT.

This sequence joins TRBV5-4 and TRBJ1-1, with 11 bases fitting TRBD1. The CDR3 extends over 16 amino acids. The V gene's germline CDR1 is SGHNT and CDR2 YYREEE (reference sequence). Trimming removed 4 bases from V and 10 bases from J; junction bases left unmatched: 15. The CDR3 nucleotides read TGTGCCAGCAGCCCAACCCCTCACCCCGGGACAGGGGGAGCTTTCTTT. Translation: CASSPTPHPGTGGAFF.

This chain connects TRBV3-1 (or the pseudogene TRBV3-2) to TRBJ1-2; D may be TRBD1 (6 bases). Deletions cut 3 bases from V and 4 bases from J, with 15 bases between. Germline CDR1 is LGHDT and CDR2 is YNNKEL (reference sequence). The length of the CDR3 is 15 residues. The CDR3 region is CASSHQQGRLYGYTF. DNA for the CDR3: TGTGCCAGCAGCCACCAACAGGGCCGGCTCTATGGCTACACCTTC.

This clone was found once. The V gene is TRBV3-1 (or the pseudogene TRBV3-2), the J gene TRBJ2-7, with TRBD2 identical over 10 bases. The CDR3 extends over 16 amino acids. CDR1 and CDR2 (germline): LGHDT, YNNKEL (reference sequence). J was trimmed by 7 bases and V by 1 base; bases with no gene match: 10. The CDR3 is CASSQAIAGGLREQYF. The CDR3, as DNA: TGTGCCAGCAGCCAAGCTATAGCGGGAGGACTGAGAGAGCAGTACTTC.

This chain links TRBV6-2 or TRBV6-3 with TRBJ2-5, with 8 bases matching TRBD2. The J segment lost 4 bases and the V segment lost 2 bases, leaving 6 bases of the junction unmatched. CDR1 is MNHEY and CDR2 is SVGEGT in the germline V gene. CDR3 length equals 15 residues. The CDR3 DNA reads as TGTGCCAGCAGTTACGCGGGAGGCGTTAGAGAGACCCAGTACTTC. Protein: CASSYAGGVRETQYF.

J is TRBJ1-1 and V is TRBV12-5; no definite D call. Deletions cut 2 bases from V and 1 base from J, with 11 bases between. The germline V gene has CDR1 LGHNT and CDR2 FRNRAP. CDR3 length equals 15 residues. CDR3 in amino acids: CASGLFGSRNTEAFF. DNA of the CDR3: TGTGCTAGTGGTTTGTTTGGGAGCAGGAACACTGAAGCTTTCTTT.